This TCR beta chain was recorded in a study of blood T cell repertoires in COVID-19 (dated by TCRdb to 2018 to 2020). For the wider study: Collaborator samples came from the United States, Italy and Spain and covered acute and convalescent phases of COVID-19. The dataset comprised deeply sampled blood TCRbeta repertoires from subjects exposed to, actively infected with, or recovered from COVID-19. Where available, HLA class I and class II types were taken from metadata supplied by the sample provider and were not determined by assay-based typing. A de-identified subject ID, COVID-19 status, age in years and sex were almost always included in the sample metadata. The prospective study material was composed of cDNA or gDNA derived from T cells, B-cell-depleted T cells, or PBMCs. The repertoires were made available in a free public database intended to serve as a resource for research on the immune response to SARS-CoV-2. Samples came from the ongoing ImmuneRACE study (first 160 participants) plus 1,254 subjects from 6 global collaborators.

The research as a whole found: Clinical and demographic metadata were provided uncurated, with the amount varying by source and participant.

A single count supports this clone. No antigen is known for it. Nothing much larger sits one base from this clone, and base qualities are not available. A second Seattle source provided samples from volunteer blood donors who had recovered from COVID-19. The collaborating institutions used their own protocols to collect whole blood in K2EDTA tubes. Collaborator samples were shipped for TCRbeta analysis as frozen whole blood, isolated PBMCs, or DNA extracted from either sample type. The immunoSEQ Assay, a bias-controlled multiplex PCR, was used to amplify TCRbeta CDR3 regions from genomic DNA. In the source study's methods: The number of nucleated cells in each sample was estimated from the amplification of reference gene primers within the assay. To quantify the absolute abundance of each unique TCRbeta CDR3 rearrangement, sequence reads were collapsed and filtered. For each sample, productive Simpson clonality was calculated as the square root of Simpson's diversity index over productive rearrangements. Drawn from immuneACCESS, this table holds only the in-frame rearrangements with V and J called that TCRdb kept. Clones are partly lost; checked studies trace under half to an unresolved V gene and leave the rest unexplained. The V and J calls and the clone size are those of that table, but D and trimming were determined from the DNA. The sample table contains some 200,000 clones; only one count was recorded for about 86% of them. Together, the top ten hold about 2.9% of the sample.

Sequenced: peripheral blood. The source of this sequence is a woman aged 25 to 39 who had recovered from COVID-19.

This receptor has the CDR3 CASSQIDRAGEELFF. The nucleotides are TGTGCCAGCAGCCAAATCGACAGGGCCGGGGAGGAGCTGTTTTTT. The rearrangement joined TRBV3-1 (or the pseudogene TRBV3-2) to TRBJ2-2; TRBD1 matches 7 bases in the middle. Including the terminal cysteine and phenylalanine, the CDR3 comprises 15 residues. Just the 45-base CDR3 DNA is kept, in frame starting at base 1. V and J are trimmed by 2 bases and 10 bases, and the gene matches miss 10 bases of the junction. CDR1 and CDR2 are read off the germline V gene (reference sequence) as LGHDT and YNNKEL.